This T cell receptor (beta chain) was sequenced for a study of cytomegalovirus exposure and HLA in healthy donors. General study points: Cytomegalovirus-associated status was assigned to 150 or so TCR beta chains.

Here immunoSEQ multiplex PCR was the method, and the copy in TCRdb shows in-frame clones only, minus some. The sample carries about 49,000 clones, roughly nine tenths recorded once. Trimming cost V 3 bases and J 0 bases, with 9 bases left between them. This CDR3 is 14 amino acids long. In germline, CDR1 is SEHNR, CDR2 FQNEAQ (reference sequence). A note on this clone: Antigen specificity is unknown.

V gene TRBV7-9 combines with J gene TRBJ2-7; D gene uncertain. The sequenced sample consisted of PBMCs. This clonotype originated in a man aged 18-30 years in good health and CMV-seronegative. The CDR3 spells CASSFRDSSYEQYF. CDR3 sequence (DNA): TGTGCCAGCAGCTTTAGAGACTCCTCCTACGAGCAGTACTTC.